This T cell receptor beta chain was recovered during a study of shared clonotypes between healthy human individuals. CDR3 length: 15 residues. Germline V gene data show CDR1 as LNHNV and CDR2 as YYDKDF (reference sequence). V gave up 0 bases and J gave up 0 bases, with 9 bases separating them. Here immunoSEQ multiplex PCR was the method, and the copy in TCRdb shows in-frame clones only, minus some. The table lists over 400,000 clones, approximately 95% of them singletons. The sample consisted of naive CD4+ T cells sorted from blood. The subset here: CD45RA+ positively selected. The sequence was obtained from a woman in her 30s in good health. The rearrangement joins TRBV15 to TRBJ2-7; D might be TRBD2 (6 bases). CDR3 coding DNA: TGTGCCACCAGCAGAGAAAGCGGGTACTCCTACGAGCAGTACTTC. This codes for CATSRESGYSYEQYF.